The T cell receptor (beta chain) under discussion was sequenced for a study of early T cells in non-severe SARS-CoV-2 infection. Study-wide context: The input, bulk RNA from unsorted whole blood, was sequenced, and chains were unpaired.

Trimming removed 7 bases at V and 5 bases at J, with 19 bases between. The CDR3 has 15 residues. Findings and limits, study-wide: A preference for anti-spike CD8 responses marked VDJdb matching, which missed private and CD4 specificities.

Unique molecular identifiers (one per individual cDNA molecule) were attached. Via MiXCR, TCRdb re-called the 5' RACE reads, giving one row per CDR3 protein. The table includes around 32,000 distinct CDR3 sequences, less than 6.5% detected once. Remarks on this clonotype: No antigen is known for it.

The chain links TRBV12-3 or TRBV12-4 to TRBJ2-3, with D perhaps TRBD1 or TRBD2 (5 bases each). Sequenced input: whole blood. The TCR originated in an adult who was a healthcare worker with PCR-confirmed SARS-CoV-2 infection or an uninfected control (not recorded which). This CDR3 is CASTLWGNTEDTQYF. The CDR3 coding sequence is TGTGCCAGCACCTTATGGGGGAACACGGAAGATACGCAGTATTTT.